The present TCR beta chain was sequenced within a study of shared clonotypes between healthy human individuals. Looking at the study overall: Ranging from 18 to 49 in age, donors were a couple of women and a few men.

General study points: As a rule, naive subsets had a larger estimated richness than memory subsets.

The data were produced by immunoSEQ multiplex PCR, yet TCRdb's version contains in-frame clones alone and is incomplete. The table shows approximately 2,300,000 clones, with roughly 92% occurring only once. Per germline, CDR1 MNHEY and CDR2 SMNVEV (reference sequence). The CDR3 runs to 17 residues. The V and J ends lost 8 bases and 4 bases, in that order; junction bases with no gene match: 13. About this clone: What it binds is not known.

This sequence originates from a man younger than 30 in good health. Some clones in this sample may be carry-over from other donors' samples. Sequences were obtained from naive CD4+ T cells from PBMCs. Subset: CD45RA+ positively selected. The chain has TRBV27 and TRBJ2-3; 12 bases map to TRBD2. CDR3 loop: CASSTRTSGNPPDTQYF. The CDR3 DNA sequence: TGTGCCAGCTCAACCCGGACTAGCGGGAACCCCCCAGATACGCAGTATTTT.